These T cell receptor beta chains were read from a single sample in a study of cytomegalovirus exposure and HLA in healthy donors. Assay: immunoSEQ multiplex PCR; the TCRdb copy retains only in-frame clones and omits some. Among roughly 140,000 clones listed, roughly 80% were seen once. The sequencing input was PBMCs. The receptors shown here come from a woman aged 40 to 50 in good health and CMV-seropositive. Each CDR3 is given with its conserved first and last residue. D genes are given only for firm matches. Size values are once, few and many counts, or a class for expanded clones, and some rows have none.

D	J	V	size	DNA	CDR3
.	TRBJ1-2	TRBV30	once	TGTGCCTGGACTCGGTCAGCTGCTCCCTCCCGGGGGGGCTACACCTTC	CAWTRSAAPSRGGYTF
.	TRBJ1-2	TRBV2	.	TGTGCCAGCAAAGGGGGTTTTAACTATGGCTACACCTTC	CASKGGFNYGYTF
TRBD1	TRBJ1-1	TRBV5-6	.	TGTGCCAGCAGCTTGGCCCGGGACAGGGACCTAGGGACTGAAGCTTTCTTT	CASSLARDRDLGTEAFF
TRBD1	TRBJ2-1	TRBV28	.	TGTGCCAGCAGTTTAATGAAGGGGGCAGCCTCCTACAATGAGCAGTTCTTC	CASSLMKGAASYNEQFF
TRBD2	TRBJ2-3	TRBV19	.	TGTGCCAGTAGTATGGGACTAGCGAGCACAGATACGCAGTATTTT	CASSMGLASTDTQYF
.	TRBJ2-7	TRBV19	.	TGTGCCAGTAGTACCCAGGGGAGTTGGAACGAGCAGTACTTC	CASSTQGSWNEQYF
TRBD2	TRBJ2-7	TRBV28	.	TGTGCCAGCAGCCTTGGGACTAGCGGCACCTACGAGCAGTACTTC	CASSLGTSGTYEQYF
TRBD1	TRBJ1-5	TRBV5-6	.	TGTGCCAGCAGCTTGGGGACAGGGGGACAGCATTTT	CASSLGTGGQHF
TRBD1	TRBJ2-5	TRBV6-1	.	TGTGCCAGCAGTGAAATAGGACAGGGGTTCCAAGAGACCCAGTACTTC	CASSEIGQGFQETQYF
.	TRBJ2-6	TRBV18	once	TGTGCCAGCTCACCACCGGGGGGGCCTGGGGCCAACGTCCTGACTTTC	CASSPPGGPGANVLTF
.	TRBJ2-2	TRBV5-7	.	TGTGCCAGCAGCCCCCGCCTTCTAGGGGGTCAGGGCTACGGGGAGCTGTTTTTT	CASSPRLLGGQGYGELFF
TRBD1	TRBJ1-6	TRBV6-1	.	TGTGCCAGCAGCCGGGACAGGGATAGGTCACCCCTCCACTTT	CASSRDRDRSPLHF
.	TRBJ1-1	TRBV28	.	TGTGCCAGCACCCCTGACTCATCGAACACTGAAGCTTTCTTT	CASTPDSSNTEAFF
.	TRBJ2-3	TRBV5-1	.	TGCGCCAGCTATGACGGGAACACAGATACGCAGTATTTT	CASYDGNTDTQYF
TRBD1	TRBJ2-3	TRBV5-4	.	TGTGCCAGCAGCGGGGGGACAGGGGACCCAGATACGCAGTATTTT	CASSGGTGDPDTQYF
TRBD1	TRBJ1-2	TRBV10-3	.	TGTGCCATCACACAAGGGGGCGGCTATGGCTACACCTTC	CAITQGGGYGYTF
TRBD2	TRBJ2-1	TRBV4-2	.	TGTGCCAGCAGCCACGGGACTAGCGAGAGCGCCTACAATGAGCAGTTCTTC	CASSHGTSESAYNEQFF
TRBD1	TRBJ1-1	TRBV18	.	TGTGCCAGCTCACCACGGGCGGCAGGGGGCATGAACACTGAAGCTTTCTTT	CASSPRAAGGMNTEAFF
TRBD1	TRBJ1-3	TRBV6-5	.	TGTGCCAGCAGCGTAGGGGGCCTCTCTGGAAACACCATATATTTT	CASSVGGLSGNTIYF
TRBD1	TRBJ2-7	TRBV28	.	TGTGCCAGCACCTGGACAGGGGGGTACGAGCAGTACTTC	CASTWTGGYEQYF
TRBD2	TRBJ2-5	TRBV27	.	TGTGCCACCCAGCCCCGGACTAGCGGGGGGGTAGGGGAGACCCAGTACTTC	CATQPRTSGGVGETQYF
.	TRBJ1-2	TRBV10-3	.	TGTGCCATCAGTGAGAGCGACAGGCTCAACTATGGCTACACCTTC	CAISESDRLNYGYTF
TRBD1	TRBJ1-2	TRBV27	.	TGTGCCAGCAGGTACAGGGGTGGCTACACCTTC	CASRYRGGYTF